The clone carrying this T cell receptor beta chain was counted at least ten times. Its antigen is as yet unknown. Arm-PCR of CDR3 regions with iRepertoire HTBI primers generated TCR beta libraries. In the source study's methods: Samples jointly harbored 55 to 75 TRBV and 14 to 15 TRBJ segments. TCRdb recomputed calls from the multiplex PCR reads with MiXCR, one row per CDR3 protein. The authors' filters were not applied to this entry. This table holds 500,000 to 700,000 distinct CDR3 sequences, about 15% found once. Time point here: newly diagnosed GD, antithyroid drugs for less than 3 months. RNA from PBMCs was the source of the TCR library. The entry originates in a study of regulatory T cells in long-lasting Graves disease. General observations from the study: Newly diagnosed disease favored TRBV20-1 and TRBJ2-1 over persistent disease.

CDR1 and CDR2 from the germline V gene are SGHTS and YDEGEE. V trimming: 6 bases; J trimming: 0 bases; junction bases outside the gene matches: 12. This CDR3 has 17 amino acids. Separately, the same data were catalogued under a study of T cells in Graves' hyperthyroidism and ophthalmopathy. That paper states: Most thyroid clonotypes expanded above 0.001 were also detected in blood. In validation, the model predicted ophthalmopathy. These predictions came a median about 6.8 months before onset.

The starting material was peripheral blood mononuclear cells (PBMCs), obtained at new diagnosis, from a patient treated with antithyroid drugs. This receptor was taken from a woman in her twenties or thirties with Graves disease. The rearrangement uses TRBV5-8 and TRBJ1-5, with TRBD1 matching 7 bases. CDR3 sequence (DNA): TGTGCCAGCACGCCGGTACAGGGGCTTCTTAGCAATCAGCCCCAGCATTTT. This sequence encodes CASTPVQGLLSNQPQHF.